The next 16 T cell receptor beta chains were all read from a single sample in a study of blood T cell repertoires in COVID-19. Sequencing was performed with immunoSEQ multiplex PCR; in TCRdb, only in-frame clones are kept and a portion is missing. The table has under 350,000 clones, roughly 86% seen once. Sequencing input: peripheral blood. These TCRs come from a man in his 70s with acute or convalescent COVID-19.

The J gene is TRBJ2-7, the V gene TRBV15; a weak D match, TRBD1 (5 bases). V lost 0 bases and J lost 2, with 14 bases in between. The CDR3 has 16 residues. Germline CDR1 reads LNHNV; CDR2 reads YYDKDF (reference sequence). The CDR3 nucleotides are TGTGCCACCAGCAGAGATCACCCGGACAAAGCCTACGAGCAGTACTTC. It specifies CATSRDHPDKAYEQYF.

The chain recombines TRBV11-2 with TRBJ2-7, with a weak D call TRBD1 (6 bases). V was pared by 5 bases and J by 0 bases, with 14 bases between. CDR1 SGHAT and CDR2 FQNNGV come from the germline V gene. The CDR3 is 15 residues long. CDR3 sequence: CASSGIGGYSYEQYF. CDR3 nucleotides: TGTGCCAGCAGCGGAATAGGGGGTTACTCCTACGAGCAGTACTTC.

The gene calls are TRBV2 and TRBJ1-2; 7 nucleotides agree with TRBD1. CDR3 length equals 14 residues. The germline CDR1 and CDR2 sequences are SNHLY and FYNNEI. Trimming took 11 bases from V and 1 from J; bases not matched to a gene: 10. CDR3 in DNA: TGTGCCGTAGGGACAGAAAAAAATAACTATGGCTACACCTTC. Its protein is CAVGTEKNNYGYTF. The full variable domain, its missing parts supplied by reference TRBV2 and TRBJ1-2, is EPEVTQTPSHQVTQMGQEVILRCVPISNHLYFYWYRQILGQKVEFLVSFYNNEISEKSEIFDDQFSVERPDGSNFTLKIRSTKLEDSAMYFCAVGTEKNNYGYTFGSGTRLTVV.

The rearrangement uses TRBV27 and TRBJ2-6; 7 bases fit TRBD1. The junction had 11 bases not matched to a gene; V was cut back by 5 bases and J by 1 base. The CDR3 has 18 amino acids. Germline lookup yields CDR1 MNHEY and CDR2 SMNVEV (reference sequence). Written as DNA, the CDR3 is TGTGCCAGCAGTCTACGGGACAGCCCCACATCTGGGGCCAACGTCCTGACTTTC. Its translation: CASSLRDSPTSGANVLTF.

The chain combines TRBV4-1 with TRBJ2-3; 11 bases agree with TRBD2. V shed 0 bases and J 4 bases; nucleotides not matched to a gene: 6. Germline V lookup: CDR1 MGHRA, CDR2 YSYEKL. CDR3 length: 17 residues. The CDR3 protein is CASSQEDSGGGADTQYF. In nucleotides, the CDR3 is TGCGCCAGCAGCCAAGAGGATAGCGGGGGGGGTGCAGATACGCAGTATTTT.

The V call is TRBV10-1, the J call TRBJ2-3, with 13 bases fitting TRBD2. The junction had 3 bases not matched to a gene; V was cut back by 5 bases and J by 7 bases. There are 14 residues in the CDR3. Germline values: CDR1 WNHNN, CDR2 SYGVQD (reference sequence). CDR3 in DNA: TGCGCCAGCAGTAGGGGACTAGCGGGAAATACGCAGTATTTT. It encodes CASSRGLAGNTQYF.

The count of this clone is one. The CDR3 coding sequence is TGCGCCAGCAGCCAAGCTCGACAGGGGTCAGATACGCAGTATTTT. It specifies CASSQARQGSDTQYF. The V call is TRBV4-3, the J call TRBJ2-3; TRBD1 aligns across 8 bases. V shed 1 base and J 4 bases; nucleotides not matched to a gene: 4. From germline, CDR1 is LGHNA and CDR2 YSLEER. The CDR3 is 15 amino acids.

The chain is built from TRBV12-3 or TRBV12-4 and TRBJ2-1; TRBD1 is a possible D gene (5 bases). This CDR3 has 12 residues. Trimming pared 6 bases from V and 7 bases from J, leaving 10 bases between. The CDR3 protein is CASRERQNEQFF. CDR3 nucleotide sequence: TGTGCCAGCAGGGAGAGACAGAATGAGCAGTTCTTC.

The rearrangement uses TRBV5-1 and TRBJ1-6, with a tentative D call TRBD1 (5 bases). Trimming pared 4 bases from V and 0 bases from J, leaving 14 bases between. The germline V gene encodes CDR1 SGHRS and CDR2 YFSETQ. This CDR3 is 17 amino acids long. The CDR3 region has the DNA TGCGCCAGCAGCCCCTGGGGACTCGGCTCCTATAATTCACCCCTCCACTTT. Translating it yields CASSPWGLGSYNSPLHF.

V gene TRBV6-2 or TRBV6-3 combines with J gene TRBJ2-5; D not resolved. This CDR3 is 11 amino acids long. From germline, CDR1 is MNHEY and CDR2 SVGEGT. Trimming shortened V by 5 bases and J by 13 bases, and 14 bases separated the two germline ends. CDR3 bases: TGTGCCAGCAGTACCGGCCTCGGAGTGTACTTC. Its translation is CASSTGLGVYF.

The genes are TRBV7-9 and TRBJ2-1; 13 nucleotides align to TRBD2. This CDR3 is built from 16 residues. Germline V gene sequence: CDR1 SEHNR, CDR2 FQNEAQ (reference sequence). J was trimmed by 10 bases and V by 3 bases; bases with no gene match: 9. This chain's CDR3 is CASSFLRLAGGKEQFF. CDR3 nucleotide sequence: TGTGCCAGCAGCTTCCTCAGACTAGCGGGAGGAAAGGAGCAGTTCTTC.

The rearrangement uses TRBV28 and TRBJ1-4; TRBD1 matches 7 bases. The germline CDR1 and CDR2 sequences are MDHEN and SYDVKM. CDR3 length equals 16 residues. V dropped 9 bases and J dropped 0; count of bases not matched to a gene: 10. CDR3 bases: TGTGCCAGTGGAGGGGGCAGTTTGGCAACTAATGAAAAACTGTTTTTT. Amino acids: CASGGGSLATNEKLFF.

The CDR3 DNA sequence: TGTGCCAGCAGCTGGGGGACTAGCGTCGACGAGCAGTACTTC. The encoded protein is CASSWGTSVDEQYF. The J gene is TRBJ2-7, the V gene TRBV9, with 10 bases identical to TRBD2. The CDR3 contains 14 residues. The germline V gene has CDR1 SGDLS and CDR2 YYNGEE. J was trimmed by 5 bases and V by 4 bases; bases with no gene match: 6.

The chain joins TRBV2 to TRBJ1-6; 7 positions match TRBD1. The CDR3 contains 14 residues. V lost 3 bases to trimming and J lost 6 bases; unmatched junction nucleotides: 2. Germline V CDR1 and CDR2: SNHLY, FYNNEI. The CDR3 DNA reads as TGTGCCAGCAGTGATTCAGGGGGTAATTCACCCCTCCACTTT. This gives the protein CASSDSGGNSPLHF. Full variable domain (remainder filled in from reference TRBV2 and TRBJ1-6): EPEVTQTPSHQVTQMGQEVILRCVPISNHLYFYWYRQILGQKVEFLVSFYNNEISEKSEIFDDQFSVERPDGSNFTLKIRSTKLEDSAMYFCASSDSGGNSPLHFGNGTRLTVT.

This clone came up once. The chain combines TRBV15 with TRBJ2-7; TRBD1 might be the D (5 bases). Germline-derived CDR1 and CDR2 are LNHNV and YYDKDF (reference sequence). The CDR3 has 15 amino acids. V was pared by 0 bases and J by 1 base, with 10 bases between. The CDR3 reads CATSRDTGPSYEQYF. DNA for the CDR3: TGTGCCACCAGCAGAGATACAGGTCCTTCCTACGAGCAGTACTTC.

The V gene is TRBV28, the J gene TRBJ2-5; possible D gene TRBD2, 5 bases. The CDR3 length is 13 residues. CDR1 MDHEN and CDR2 SYDVKM come from the germline V gene. Deletions cut 4 bases from V and 5 bases from J, with 11 bases between. The DNA of the CDR3 is TGTGCCAGCAGTTCCCCGGGGTTGGAGACCCAGTACTTC. Its translation is CASSSPGLETQYF.